Below, one T cell receptor (beta chain) is given with its context. CDR1 is LNHDA, CDR2 SQIVND, per germline (reference sequence). Trimming took off 1 base at V and 1 base at J, with 17 bases between the two ends. This CDR3 has 19 amino acids. Running of the assay took place at deep level. TCRdb's table, derived via immunoSEQ multiplex PCR, lists solely in-frame clones and lacks some. This table holds about 1,500,000 clones, roughly 95% found once. The data derive from a study of shared clonotypes between healthy human individuals. Study summary: Those who served as donors were two women and three men between the ages of 18 and 49.

This receptor was identified in a man aged 25-40 years in good health. The sample taken for sequencing was naive CD4+ T cells sorted from blood. Subset: CD45RA+ positively selected. This chain links TRBV19 with TRBJ2-6, with D perhaps TRBD2 (6 bases). CDR3 DNA: TGTGCCAGTAGTATAGGGAGGGCCAGGGACGGGTCTGGGGCCAACGTCCTGACTTTC. Translation gives CASSIGRARDGSGANVLTF.